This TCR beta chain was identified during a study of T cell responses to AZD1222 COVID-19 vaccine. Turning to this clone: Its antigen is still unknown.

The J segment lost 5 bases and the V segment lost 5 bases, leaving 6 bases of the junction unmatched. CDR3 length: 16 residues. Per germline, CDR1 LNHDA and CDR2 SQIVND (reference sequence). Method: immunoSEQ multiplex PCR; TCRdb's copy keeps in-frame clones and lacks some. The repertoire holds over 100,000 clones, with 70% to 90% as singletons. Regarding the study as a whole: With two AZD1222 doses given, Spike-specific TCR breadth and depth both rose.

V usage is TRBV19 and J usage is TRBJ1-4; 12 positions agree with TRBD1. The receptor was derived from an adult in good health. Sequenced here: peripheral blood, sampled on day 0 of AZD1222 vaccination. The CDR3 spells CASSGGQGARNEKLFF. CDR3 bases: TGTGCCAGTAGTGGGGGACAGGGGGCGAGAAATGAAAAACTGTTTTTT.